Listed below are T cell receptor beta chains from one sample, sequenced in a study of brain T cells in children with intractable seizures. Assay used: immunoSEQ multiplex PCR; TCRdb lists only in-frame clones, some missing. The repertoire holds tens of thousands of clones, with around 94% as singletons. Specimen: peripheral blood, collected at surgery. All receptors derive from a boy aged 5-17 years with focal cortical dysplasia and intractable seizures. Both conserved end residues are trimmed from each CDR3. The order of the fields is V gene, J gene, CDR3 protein.

>TRBV7-8|TRBJ1-4
ASSLGTDATNEKLF
>TRBV15|TRBJ1-6
ATSRTRQGINSPLH
>TRBV19|TRBJ2-2
ASRVDWSGGELF
>TRBV4-2|TRBJ2-1
ASSQRSGGPKGNEQF
>TRBV24-1|TRBJ2-1
ATSETGGPTSGTYNEQF
>TRBV2|TRBJ2-3
ASRAGTSGGQNTDTQY
>TRBV29-1|TRBJ2-3
SVLFGLAATDTQY
>TRBV3-1/TRBV3-2|TRBJ1-1
ASSQPDTEAF
>TRBV18|TRBJ1-4
ASSQGRKEKLF
>TRBV4-1|TRBJ2-4
ASSPGQPLAKNIQY
>TRBV11-2|TRBJ2-5
ASSSLAGTRTQY
>TRBV24-1|TRBJ2-1
ATISDRDNEQF
>TRBV10-1|TRBJ2-1
ASSNRDNGEQF
>TRBV13|TRBJ2-1
ASSSLAGSYNEQF
>TRBV6-5|TRBJ1-2
ASSYSRQGGGYT
>TRBV19|TRBJ1-5
ASSPAGGAHQPQH
>TRBV3-1/TRBV3-2|TRBJ1-2
ASSDIVGGQTIYGYT
>TRBV11-2|TRBJ2-1
ASSRLPLGSGTNEQF
>TRBV27|TRBJ1-2
ASANRQGANYGYT
>TRBV9|TRBJ2-1
ASSVGRTGLYNEQF
>TRBV6-5|TRBJ2-1
ASSFSGVYNEQF
>TRBV4-2|TRBJ1-3
ASSRDRQPEYLTIY
>TRBV19|TRBJ1-5
ASSMNSNQPQH
>TRBV29-1|TRBJ1-1
SVGVGAEAF
>TRBV4-1|TRBJ2-2
ASSHGKGDTGELF
>TRBV6-1|TRBJ1-5
ASSETGVQPQH
>TRBV7-2|TRBJ1-6
ASSLFRGSSSYNSPLH
>TRBV5-1|TRBJ1-1
ASRVQGREDTEAF
>TRBV6-2/TRBV6-3|TRBJ2-3
ASSHGGGPGLAGPTYNTDTQY
>TRBV21-1|TRBJ1-6
ASSKSAMGHDNSPLH
>TRBV12-5|TRBJ2-3
ASGLVLSTGTDTQY
>TRBV6-1|TRBJ1-1
ASSEGPGANTEAF
>TRBV27|TRBJ1-6
ASSLSLLTGSSYNSPLH
>TRBV24-1|TRBJ1-1
ATSDFDTEAF
>TRBV21-1|TRBJ1-2
ASSNGGSLFYGYT
>TRBV6-5|TRBJ2-5
ASSVRRQETQY
>TRBV5-5|TRBJ1-2
ASSLDRSNYGYT
>TRBV6-1|TRBJ1-1
ASSERSTAPWTEAF
>TRBV6-4|TRBJ2-5
ASSDGTGGAETQY
>TRBV6-6|TRBJ2-3
ASSYWDSTDTQY
>TRBV19|TRBJ1-1
ASSPTGGGTEAF
>TRBV28|TRBJ2-1
AGRTAGANEQF
>TRBV7-3|TRBJ2-4
LTGAKNIQY
>TRBV5-6|TRBJ1-2
ASTRPMGGVNGYT
>TRBV12-5|TRBJ2-2
ASGLVLPPNTGELF
>TRBV5-6|TRBJ1-2
ASSLDPRDYGYT
>TRBV4-1|TRBJ2-6
ASSEAERISGANVLT
>TRBV29-1|TRBJ2-5
SFRLAGGKTQY
>TRBV28|TRBJ1-2
ASRQTNYGYT
>TRBV19|TRBJ2-5
ASSPGQGPETQY
>TRBV6-6|TRBJ2-1
ASSRQSNEQF